This section outlines one T cell receptor beta chain sequence together with its context. Its antigen is not yet known. Per-base qualities were not stored, and no clone one base away is much larger. This record belongs to a study of response to subunit inactivated influenza vaccine (dated by TCRdb to between 2017 and 2018). In terms of the full investigation: Deep quantitative T cell receptor repertoire profiling was used in the study to track responses to a trivalent subunit inactivated influenza vaccine. Overall results and qualifications from the work: It was suggested by the authors that each seasonal influenza vaccination may recruit only a limited number of new T cells.

The library was prepared using RT-PCR. For sequencing, an Illumina HiSeq 2500 was employed. TCRdb itself trimmed the public reads at Q25 with fastp, ran MiXCR and retained productive beta chains. CDR3 protein duplicates are merged, each entry listing the most common genes and DNA. A total of about 520,000 distinct CDR3 sequences appear in this sample, around 7.7% of them only once. Together, the top ten hold about an eighth of the sample. CDR1 and CDR2 are drawn from the germline V gene: SQVTM, ANQGSEA. The CDR3 sequence holds 16 residues, the cysteine and phenylalanine included. Only the CDR3 DNA is retained, 48 bases long and in frame from the first base. The junction shows trimming of 7 bases on V and 1 base on J, and the gene matches do not reach 12 bases of it.

Sequenced here: PBMCs from blood, sampled less than 30 months after vaccination. The sequence is built from TRBV29-1 and TRBJ2-3; 9 middle bases align to TRBD2. The clonotype originates from a man aged 50-75 years who received an inactivated influenza vaccine. Donor details come from another sample of the same person, matched by shared clones. DNA sequence: TGCAGCGCCCCTGGTAGGACTAGCGATCGCACAGATACGCAGTATTTT. The encoded protein is CSAPGRTSDRTDTQYF.